Listed here is a single T cell receptor beta chain. Its antigen is unidentified. The record originates from a study of cytomegalovirus exposure and HLA in healthy donors. Study overall: HLA-typed donors were the source of approximately 88 million unique TCRs held in an early data release. Study results and caveats: Sequencing depth across donors, presence/absence analyses assumed, was roughly uniform. Among the most significant clusters, several appeared linked to common viral pathogens in a later analysis. Evidence from a later analysis indicated that most CMV-associated TCR beta chains looked HLA-restricted.

This CDR3 is built from 15 residues. V was cut by 2 bases and J by 7 bases, with 12 bases left in between. CDR1 SNHLY and CDR2 FYNNEI come from the germline V gene. Primers: 60 Vbeta forward and 13 Jbeta reverse. TCRdb's table, derived via immunoSEQ multiplex PCR, lists solely in-frame clones and lacks some. The table lists 75,000 to 90,000 clones, around 77% of them singletons. The specimen was PBMCs. The rearrangement joins TRBV2 to TRBJ1-6; D not resolved. The receptor was isolated from a man over 45 in good health and CMV-seronegative. The CDR3 sequence: CASSESGGYNSPLHF. The CDR3 DNA follows: TGTGCCAGCAGTGAATCGGGTGGCTACAATTCACCCCTCCACTTT. The full variable domain, in which reference TRBV2 and TRBJ1-6 provide the parts outside the CDR3, is EPEVTQTPSHQVTQMGQEVILRCVPISNHLYFYWYRQILGQKVEFLVSFYNNEISEKSEIFDDQFSVERPDGSNFTLKIRSTKLEDSAMYFCASSESGGYNSPLHFGNGTRLTVT.